The rows below give T cell receptor beta chains drawn from one sample of a study of early T cells in non-severe SARS-CoV-2 infection. TCRdb re-analysed the 5' RACE reads in MiXCR, keeping a single row per CDR3 protein. The sample holds fewer than 65,000 distinct CDR3 sequences; 7.5% to 9.5% are singletons and the top ten take approximately 4%. Source: whole blood, taken at baseline. These receptors came from an adult who was a healthcare worker with PCR-confirmed SARS-CoV-2 infection or an uninfected control (not recorded which). The CDR3 runs from the conserved cysteine through the conserved F or W. D genes are given only for firm matches. Clone size appears in some rows only: once, few, many, or a class for an expanded clone.

clone_size: many
d_call: NA
v_call: TRBV7-9
j_call: TRBJ2-1
cdr3_nt: TGTGCCAGCAGCTTAGCGGGGGGGCCAGGCAATGAGCAGTTCTTC
cdr3_aa: CASSLAGGPGNEQFF

clone_size: many
d_call: NA
v_call: TRBV18
j_call: TRBJ2-2
cdr3_nt: TGTGCCAGCTCACCGGACGCAGCCTGGAACACCGGGGAGCTGTTTTTT
cdr3_aa: CASSPDAAWNTGELFF

clone_size: many
d_call: NA
v_call: TRBV18
j_call: TRBJ1-5
cdr3_nt: TGTGCCAGCTCACCTTCTCGGGGCGATAGCAATCAGCCCCAGCATTTT
cdr3_aa: CASSPSRGDSNQPQHF

clone_size: few
d_call: NA
v_call: TRBV28
j_call: TRBJ2-5
cdr3_nt: TGTGCCAGCCAGGCGGGCGTGGAGACCCAGTACTTC
cdr3_aa: CASQAGVETQYF

clone_size: NA
d_call: NA
v_call: TRBV7-3
j_call: TRBJ2-6
cdr3_nt: TGTGCCAGCAGTCCAAGCGTCCCTGGGGCCAACGTCCTGACTTTC
cdr3_aa: CASSPSVPGANVLTF

clone_size: many
d_call: NA
v_call: TRBV19
j_call: TRBJ2-4
cdr3_nt: TGTGCCAGTAGTTATGGACGTCTAGCCAAAAACATTCAGTACTTC
cdr3_aa: CASSYGRLAKNIQYF

clone_size: NA
d_call: TRBD1
v_call: TRBV6-6
j_call: TRBJ1-1
cdr3_nt: TGTGCCAGCAGCCCAGGGGGAGGGGGCTACACTGAAGCTTTCTTT
cdr3_aa: CASSPGGGGYTEAFF

clone_size: many
d_call: TRBD1
v_call: TRBV11-2
j_call: TRBJ1-6
cdr3_nt: TGTGCCAGCAGCTTCTCCCGGGACAGCCTGAATTCACCCCTCCACTTT
cdr3_aa: CASSFSRDSLNSPLHF

clone_size: NA
d_call: NA
v_call: TRBV18
j_call: TRBJ1-6
cdr3_nt: TGTGCCAGCTCACCACGCTCCTATAATTCACCCCTCCACTTT
cdr3_aa: CASSPRSYNSPLHF

clone_size: many
d_call: NA
v_call: TRBV7-3
j_call: TRBJ2-7
cdr3_nt: TGTGCCAGCAGCTTTAACCGGGACGGCGAGCAGTACTTC
cdr3_aa: CASSFNRDGEQYF

clone_size: few
d_call: NA
v_call: TRBV6-1
j_call: TRBJ2-7
cdr3_nt: TGTGCCAGCAGTGTAACAGGGCTCCTATCCTACGAGCAGTACTTC
cdr3_aa: CASSVTGLLSYEQYF

clone_size: NA
d_call: TRBD2
v_call: TRBV7-9
j_call: TRBJ2-1
cdr3_nt: TGTGCCAGCAGCCATACTAGCGGGAGGGCCATAATCTACAATGAGCAGTTCTTC
cdr3_aa: CASSHTSGRAIIYNEQFF

clone_size: few
d_call: NA
v_call: TRBV7-3
j_call: TRBJ2-3
cdr3_nt: TGTGCCAGCAGCTTAGGAGGGAACCCAGATACGCAGTATTTT
cdr3_aa: CASSLGGNPDTQYF

clone_size: few
d_call: NA
v_call: TRBV5-6
j_call: TRBJ1-4
cdr3_nt: TGTGCCAGCAGCCCCAGGGTGACGGATGAAAAACTGTTTTTT
cdr3_aa: CASSPRVTDEKLFF

clone_size: many
d_call: NA
v_call: TRBV7-9
j_call: TRBJ2-7
cdr3_nt: TGTGCCAGCAGCAGACGCGGGACAGCCTCCTACGAGCAGTACTTC
cdr3_aa: CASSRRGTASYEQYF

clone_size: NA
d_call: NA
v_call: TRBV7-9
j_call: TRBJ2-7
cdr3_nt: TGTGCCAGCCGCCCGTTAAGGGTCTACGGGCAGTACTTC
cdr3_aa: CASRPLRVYGQYF

clone_size: few
d_call: NA
v_call: TRBV29-1
j_call: TRBJ1-6
cdr3_nt: TGCAGCGTTGGGACAACGGTGGACTCACCCCTCCACTTT
cdr3_aa: CSVGTTVDSPLHF

clone_size: NA
d_call: NA
v_call: TRBV7-9
j_call: TRBJ2-1
cdr3_nt: TGTGCCAGCAGCCGGCTCCCAGATGAGCAGTTCTTC
cdr3_aa: CASSRLPDEQFF

clone_size: NA
d_call: NA
v_call: TRBV27
j_call: TRBJ1-1
cdr3_nt: TGTGCCAGCAGTTCTATCCATTCCGGACGGATGAACACTGAAGCTTTCTTT
cdr3_aa: CASSSIHSGRMNTEAFF

clone_size: NA
d_call: NA
v_call: TRBV14
j_call: TRBJ2-1
cdr3_nt: TGTGCCAGCAGCCAAGATGAACAGCTTAACTACAATGAGCAGTTCTTC
cdr3_aa: CASSQDEQLNYNEQFF

clone_size: few
d_call: NA
v_call: TRBV19
j_call: TRBJ1-5
cdr3_nt: TGTGCCAGTAGTATTTCAGGGCGACAGCCCCAGCATTTT
cdr3_aa: CASSISGRQPQHF

clone_size: NA
d_call: NA
v_call: TRBV5-5
j_call: TRBJ1-6
cdr3_nt: TGTGCCAGCAGGGAGGACGGAGAAAGCTCCTATAATTCACCCCTCCACTTT
cdr3_aa: CASREDGESSYNSPLHF

clone_size: NA
d_call: NA
v_call: TRBV6-1
j_call: TRBJ1-4
cdr3_nt: TGTGCCAGCAGTGAAAAGGACAGATTCAATGAAAAACTGTTTTTT
cdr3_aa: CASSEKDRFNEKLFF

clone_size: NA
d_call: NA
v_call: TRBV5-6
j_call: TRBJ1-2
cdr3_nt: TGTGCCAGCAGCTTGGCCAACGGCTACACCTTC
cdr3_aa: CASSLANGYTF

clone_size: many
d_call: NA
v_call: TRBV5-1
j_call: TRBJ2-1
cdr3_nt: TGCGCCAGCAGCTTGGCCCGCGGGGCGTCGTTCTTC
cdr3_aa: CASSLARGASFF

clone_size: NA
d_call: NA
v_call: TRBV13
j_call: TRBJ2-7
cdr3_nt: TGTGCCAGCAGCTTAGCGCTGCTTGGAGAGCAGTACTTC
cdr3_aa: CASSLALLGEQYF

clone_size: few
d_call: NA
v_call: TRBV5-1
j_call: TRBJ2-1
cdr3_nt: TGCGCCAGCAGCTCTTCGGGGCCTTACAATGAGCAGTTCTTC
cdr3_aa: CASSSSGPYNEQFF

clone_size: many
d_call: TRBD1
v_call: TRBV5-4
j_call: TRBJ2-2
cdr3_nt: TGTGCCAGCAGCAGGTGGGGGACAGCTACCGGGGAGCTGTTTTTT
cdr3_aa: CASSRWGTATGELFF

clone_size: many
d_call: NA
v_call: TRBV5-1
j_call: TRBJ2-1
cdr3_nt: TGCGCCAGCAGCTTATTCAGTGGAGCGAGCGGCGCCTACAATGAGCAGTTCTTC
cdr3_aa: CASSLFSGASGAYNEQFF

clone_size: NA
d_call: NA
v_call: TRBV29-1
j_call: TRBJ2-1
cdr3_nt: TGCAGCGTTGCCGCTCTAGCTCCGACCGATGAGCAGTTCTTC
cdr3_aa: CSVAALAPTDEQFF

clone_size: NA
d_call: TRBD2
v_call: TRBV6-5
j_call: TRBJ2-1
cdr3_nt: TGTGCCAGCGGGCCCCAGCGGGAGAAAAATGAGCAGTTCTTC
cdr3_aa: CASGPQREKNEQFF

clone_size: many
d_call: NA
v_call: TRBV7-2
j_call: TRBJ2-7
cdr3_nt: TGTGCCAGCAGCTTAGTGGGTTCGGGGCGGCAGCACTTC
cdr3_aa: CASSLVGSGRQHF

clone_size: many
d_call: NA
v_call: TRBV7-2
j_call: TRBJ1-6
cdr3_nt: TGTGCCAGCAGCTACCGGGCCGGGGATTCACCCCTCCACTTT
cdr3_aa: CASSYRAGDSPLHF

clone_size: few
d_call: NA
v_call: TRBV7-9
j_call: TRBJ2-5
cdr3_nt: TGTGCCAGCAGCCCCCCGCGGTCTTTATTCGCAGAGACCCAGTACTTC
cdr3_aa: CASSPPRSLFAETQYF

clone_size: few
d_call: NA
v_call: TRBV30
j_call: TRBJ1-4
cdr3_nt: TGTGCCTGCCAGGGTGAAAAACTGTTTTTT
cdr3_aa: CACQGEKLFF

clone_size: many
d_call: TRBD1
v_call: TRBV3-1
j_call: TRBJ1-1
cdr3_nt: TGTGCCAGCAGCCTCTCAGGGGGCGCGGGGACTGAAGCTTTCTTT
cdr3_aa: CASSLSGGAGTEAFF

clone_size: NA
d_call: NA
v_call: TRBV19
j_call: TRBJ1-2
cdr3_nt: TGTGCCAGTAGTAGCGCAGGGGAGCGGGGCTATGGCTACACCTTC
cdr3_aa: CASSSAGERGYGYTF

clone_size: NA
d_call: NA
v_call: TRBV29-1
j_call: TRBJ2-1
cdr3_nt: TGCAGCGCCACAGGTACCAATCCGTCCAATGAGCAGTTCTTC
cdr3_aa: CSATGTNPSNEQFF

clone_size: many
d_call: TRBD2
v_call: TRBV3-1
j_call: TRBJ2-2
cdr3_nt: TGTGCCAGCAGCCCGTACGGAAGCGGGGCGAACACCGGGGAGCTGTTTTTT
cdr3_aa: CASSPYGSGANTGELFF

clone_size: NA
d_call: TRBD1
v_call: TRBV4-1
j_call: TRBJ2-5
cdr3_nt: TGCGCCAGCAGCCGTTCCGGGACAGGGGAAAAGACCCAGTACTTC
cdr3_aa: CASSRSGTGEKTQYF

clone_size: many
d_call: NA
v_call: TRBV10-1
j_call: TRBJ2-1
cdr3_nt: TGCGCCAGCAGTGAGTCTCGCCTTCGCAATGAGCAGTTCTTC
cdr3_aa: CASSESRLRNEQFF

clone_size: few
d_call: TRBD1
v_call: TRBV6-5
j_call: TRBJ1-1
cdr3_nt: TGTGCCAGCAGTTACGCCGGCACAGGGGGGGCTTTCTTT
cdr3_aa: CASSYAGTGGAFF

clone_size: few
d_call: TRBD2
v_call: TRBV7-3
j_call: TRBJ2-1
cdr3_nt: TGTGCCAGCAGCTCAACTAGCGGTCCTAACAATGAGCAGTTCTTC
cdr3_aa: CASSSTSGPNNEQFF

clone_size: many
d_call: NA
v_call: TRBV20-1
j_call: TRBJ2-3
cdr3_nt: TGCAGTGCTAGAGAGGTCCAGGCCGGAGATACGCAGTATTTT
cdr3_aa: CSAREVQAGDTQYF

clone_size: NA
d_call: NA
v_call: TRBV7-8
j_call: TRBJ2-3
cdr3_nt: TGTGCCAGCAGCTTTAAAGGAGACACAGATACGCAGTATTTT
cdr3_aa: CASSFKGDTDTQYF